Following are 5 T cell receptor beta chains from one sample sequenced in a study of T cells after somatic rescue of genetic block. Libraries were prepared by immunoSEQ multiplex PCR; TCRdb keeps only in-frame clonotypes and omits some of them. The table lists roughly 11,000 clones, just under 80% of them singletons. Sequencing was done on a sample of peripheral blood mononuclear cells (PBMCs). The receptors were sampled from a boy between 5 and 17 years old.

This rearrangement joins TRBV6-6 to TRBJ1-1, with D perhaps TRBD1 (6 bases). Trimming cost V 3 bases and J 2 bases, with 16 bases left between them. The CDR3 length is 16 residues. Germline V gene lookup returns CDR1 MNHNY and CDR2 SVGAGI (reference sequence). The CDR3: CASSYRFGQSNTEAFF. The DNA for the CDR3 is TGTGCCAGCAGTTATCGTTTTGGACAGTCAAACACTGAAGCTTTCTTT.

V usage is TRBV2 and J usage is TRBJ2-7; D gene uncertain. Germline V gene sequence: CDR1 SNHLY, CDR2 FYNNEI. This CDR3 is 10 amino acids long. Trimming removed 4 bases at V and 7 bases at J, with 5 bases between. The CDR3 DNA reads as TGTGCCAGCAGTGGGGTTGAGCAGTACTTC. Protein sequence: CASSGVEQYF.

The CDR3 spells CASSLYSTVALYGYTF. The CDR3 nucleotides are TGTGCCAGCAGTTTATACAGTACGGTGGCACTTTATGGCTACACCTTC. The chain carries TRBV28 and TRBJ1-2; D unclear. The length of the CDR3 is 16 residues. V was pared by 1 base and J by 5 bases, with 17 bases between. The V gene's germline CDR1 is MDHEN and CDR2 SYDVKM.

The chain combines TRBV7-8 with TRBJ1-4, with D possibly TRBD1 on 5 matching bases. V was trimmed by 10 bases and J by 5 bases, leaving 20 bases between them. This CDR3 is built from 15 residues. Germline V CDR1 and CDR2: SGHVS, FQNEAQ. CDR3: CATTGGYRTNEKLFF. The CDR3 bases are TGTGCCACCACCGGGGGGTATAGAACGAATGAAAAACTGTTTTTT.

The J gene is TRBJ2-1, the V gene TRBV5-6; D ambiguous. Germline loops: CDR1 SGHDT, CDR2 YYEEEE. This CDR3 comprises 15 residues. The V gene lost 4 bases and the J gene lost 7 bases, with 18 bases spanning the gap. CDR3 loop: CASSRAGGRGNEQFF. CDR3 coding DNA: TGTGCCAGCAGCCGGGCCGGTGGGCGTGGTAATGAGCAGTTCTTC.